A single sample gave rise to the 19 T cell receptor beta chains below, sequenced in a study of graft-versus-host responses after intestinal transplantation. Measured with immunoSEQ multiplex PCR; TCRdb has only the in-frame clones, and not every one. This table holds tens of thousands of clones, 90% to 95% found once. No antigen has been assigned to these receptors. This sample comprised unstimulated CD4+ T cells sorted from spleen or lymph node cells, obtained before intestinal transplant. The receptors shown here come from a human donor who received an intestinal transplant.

The CDR3 here is CASSVGQGEYNSPLHF. As DNA, the CDR3 is TGTGCCAGCAGCGTAGGACAGGGGGAATATAATTCACCCCTCCACTTT. V and J are TRBV9 and TRBJ1-6, with 9 bases fitting TRBD1. In germline, CDR1 is SGDLS, CDR2 YYNGEE. This CDR3 is 16 amino acids long. Unmatched junction bases numbered 2, after V lost 0 bases and J lost 4 bases.

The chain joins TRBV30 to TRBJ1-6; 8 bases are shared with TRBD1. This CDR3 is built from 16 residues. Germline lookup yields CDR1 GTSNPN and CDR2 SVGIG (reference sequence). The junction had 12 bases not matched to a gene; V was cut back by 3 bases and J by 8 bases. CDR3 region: CAWRDGGRGLDSPLHF. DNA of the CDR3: TGTGCCTGGAGAGACGGGGGCAGGGGGCTTGATTCACCCCTCCACTTT.

The CDR3: CASNAGTGAEAFF. CDR3 DNA: TGTGCCAGTAATGCCGGGACAGGGGCTGAAGCTTTCTTT. The chain uses TRBV19 and TRBJ1-1; 10 bases are a match to TRBD1. V lost 7 bases and J lost 6; bases outside the gene matches: 5. Germline CDR1 LNHDA, CDR2 SQIVND (reference sequence). The CDR3 runs to 13 residues.

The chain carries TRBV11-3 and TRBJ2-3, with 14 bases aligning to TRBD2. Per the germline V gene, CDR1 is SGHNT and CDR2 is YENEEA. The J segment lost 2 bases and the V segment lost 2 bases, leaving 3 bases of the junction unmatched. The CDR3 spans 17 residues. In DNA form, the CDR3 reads TGTGCCAGCAGCTTACGACTAGCGGGGGGGAACACAGATACGCAGTATTTT. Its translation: CASSLRLAGGNTDTQYF.

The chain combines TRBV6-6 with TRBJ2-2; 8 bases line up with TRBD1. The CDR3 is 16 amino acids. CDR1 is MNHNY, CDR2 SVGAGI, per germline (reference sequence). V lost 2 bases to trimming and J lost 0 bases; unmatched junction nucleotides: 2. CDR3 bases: TGTGCCAGCAGTTACCCAGGGGGCACGAACACCGGGGAGCTGTTTTTT. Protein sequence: CASSYPGGTNTGELFF.

CDR3 protein: CSVGQSSYEQYF. The CDR3 DNA reads TGCAGCGTTGGACAGAGCTCCTACGAGCAGTACTTC. The chain carries TRBV29-1 and TRBJ2-5; a possible D gene is TRBD1 (5 bases). Judging by the DNA end, TRBJ2-7 fits better; the J call may be wrong. The CDR3 spans 12 residues. Germline V gives CDR1 SQVTM, CDR2 ANQGSEA.

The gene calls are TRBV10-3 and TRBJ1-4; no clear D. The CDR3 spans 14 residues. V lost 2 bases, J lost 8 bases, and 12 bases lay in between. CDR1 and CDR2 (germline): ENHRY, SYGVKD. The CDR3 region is CAISELYAREKLFF. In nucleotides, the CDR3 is TGTGCCATCAGTGAGCTTTACGCCAGGGAAAAACTGTTTTTT.

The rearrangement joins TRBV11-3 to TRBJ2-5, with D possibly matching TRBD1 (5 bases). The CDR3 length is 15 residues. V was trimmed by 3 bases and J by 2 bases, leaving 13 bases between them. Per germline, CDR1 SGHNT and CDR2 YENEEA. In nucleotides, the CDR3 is TGTGCCAGCAGCTTTACGTTCCAGGGTCAAGAGACCCAGTACTTC. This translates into CASSFTFQGQETQYF.

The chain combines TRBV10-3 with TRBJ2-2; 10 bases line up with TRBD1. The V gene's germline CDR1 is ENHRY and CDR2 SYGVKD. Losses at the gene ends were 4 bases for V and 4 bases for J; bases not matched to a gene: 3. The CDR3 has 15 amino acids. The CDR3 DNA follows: TGTGCCATCAGTGGGAGGACAGGGGGCACCGGGGAGCTGTTTTTT. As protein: CAISGRTGGTGELFF.

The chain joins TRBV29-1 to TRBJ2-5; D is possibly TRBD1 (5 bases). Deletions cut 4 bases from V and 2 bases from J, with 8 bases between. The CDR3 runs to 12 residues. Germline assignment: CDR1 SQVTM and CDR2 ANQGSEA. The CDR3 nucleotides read TGCAGCGTTGGGGCAGGGCAAGAGACCCAGTACTTC. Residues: CSVGAGQETQYF.

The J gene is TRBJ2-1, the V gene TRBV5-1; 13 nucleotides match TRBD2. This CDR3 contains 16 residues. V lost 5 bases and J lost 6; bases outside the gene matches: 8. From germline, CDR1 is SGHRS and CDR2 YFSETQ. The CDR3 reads CASRLAGGPFSNEQFF. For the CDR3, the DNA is TGCGCCAGCAGACTAGCGGGGGGGCCTTTCTCCAATGAGCAGTTCTTC.

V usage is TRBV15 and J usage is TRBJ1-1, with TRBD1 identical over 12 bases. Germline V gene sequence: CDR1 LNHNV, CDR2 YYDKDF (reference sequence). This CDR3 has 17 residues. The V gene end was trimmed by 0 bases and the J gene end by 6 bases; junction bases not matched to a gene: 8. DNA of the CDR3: TGTGCCACCAGCAGAGAGGGGGGACAGGGGGCGCATCCTGAAGCTTTCTTT. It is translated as CATSREGGQGAHPEAFF.

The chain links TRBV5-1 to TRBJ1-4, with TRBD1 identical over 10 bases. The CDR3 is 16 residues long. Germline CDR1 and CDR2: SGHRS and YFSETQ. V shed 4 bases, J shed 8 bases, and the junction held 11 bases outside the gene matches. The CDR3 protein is CASSPIDGTGVEKLFF. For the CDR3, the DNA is TGCGCCAGCAGCCCAATTGACGGGACAGGGGTAGAAAAACTGTTTTTT.

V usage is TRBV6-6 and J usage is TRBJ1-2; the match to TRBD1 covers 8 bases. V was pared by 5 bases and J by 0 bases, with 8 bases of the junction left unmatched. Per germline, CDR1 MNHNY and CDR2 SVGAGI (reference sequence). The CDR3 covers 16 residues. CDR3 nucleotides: TGTGCCAGCAGTCTCCGGACAGGGCTAGCTAACTATGGCTACACCTTC. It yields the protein CASSLRTGLANYGYTF.

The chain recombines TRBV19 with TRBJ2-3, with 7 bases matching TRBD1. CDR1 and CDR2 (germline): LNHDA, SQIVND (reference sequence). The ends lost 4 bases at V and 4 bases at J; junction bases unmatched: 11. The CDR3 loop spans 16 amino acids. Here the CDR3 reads CASSTQTGVRADTQYF. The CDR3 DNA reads TGTGCCAGTAGTACCCAAACAGGGGTTAGAGCAGATACGCAGTATTTT.

CDR3 sequence: CASSLILSGGAGIGTGELFF. The DNA for the CDR3 is TGTGCCAGCAGCTTAATACTTAGCGGGGGTGCGGGCATTGGAACCGGGGAGCTGTTTTTT. The chain employs TRBV7-8 and TRBJ2-2; 9 bases fit TRBD2. V lost 2 bases to trimming and J lost 5 bases; unmatched junction nucleotides: 18. The germline V gene encodes CDR1 SGHVS and CDR2 FQNEAQ. The CDR3 consists of 20 residues.

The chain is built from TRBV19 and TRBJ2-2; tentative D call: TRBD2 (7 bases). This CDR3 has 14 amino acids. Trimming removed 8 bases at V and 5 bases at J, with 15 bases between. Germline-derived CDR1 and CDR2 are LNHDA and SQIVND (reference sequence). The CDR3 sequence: CASSWRGGTGELFF. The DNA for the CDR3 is TGTGCCAGTTCTTGGAGGGGGGGGACCGGGGAGCTGTTTTTT.

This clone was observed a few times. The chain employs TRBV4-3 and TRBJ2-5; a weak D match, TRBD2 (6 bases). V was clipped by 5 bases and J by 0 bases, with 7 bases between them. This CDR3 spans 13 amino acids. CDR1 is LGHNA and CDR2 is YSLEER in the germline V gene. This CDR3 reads CASSRDYQETQYF. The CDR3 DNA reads TGCGCCAGCAGCAGGGACTACCAAGAGACCCAGTACTTC.

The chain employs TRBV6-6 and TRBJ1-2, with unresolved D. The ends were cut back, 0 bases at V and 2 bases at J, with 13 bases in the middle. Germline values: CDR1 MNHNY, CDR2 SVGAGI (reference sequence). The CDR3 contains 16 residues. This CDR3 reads CASSYSTLSSNYGYTF. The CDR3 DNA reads TGTGCCAGCAGTTACTCGACTCTCTCGTCCAACTATGGCTACACCTTC.